In its sample, the clone carrying this TCR beta chain was seen a few times. Its antigen is unidentified. Caucasian individuals from Russia who were healthy and aged 6 to 90 acted as donors. This sample is part of a study of blood T cells in healthy people across ages. A sample-barcoded 5' primer and a J-beta primer mix were used in a second PCR of roughly 6 to 11 cycles. TCRdb re-analysed the 5' RACE reads in MiXCR, keeping a single row per CDR3 protein. The sample has over 600,000 distinct CDR3 sequences; about 47% are singletons. Germline loops: CDR1 SGHRS, CDR2 YFSETQ. There are 15 residues in the CDR3. Trimming left V 0 bases short and J 5 bases short, with 11 bases between. General observations from the study: Bulk PBMC profiling left naive and antigen-experienced comparisons inconclusive.

The genes are TRBV5-1 and TRBJ1-4, with D possibly being TRBD1 (6 bases). Sequencing input: blood. This receptor was identified in a man aged 80 or over in good health. The CDR3 DNA is TGCGCCAGCAGCTTGGTGGGGGGCGGAAATGAAAAACTGTTTTTT. This gives the protein CASSLVGGGNEKLFF. The full variable domain, its missing parts supplied by reference TRBV5-1 and TRBJ1-4, is KAGVTQTPRYLIKTRGQQVTLSCSPISGHRSVSWYQQTPGQGLQFLFEYFSETQRNKGNFPGRFSGRQFSNSRSEMNVSTLELGDSALYLCASSLVGGGNEKLFFGSGTQLSVL.